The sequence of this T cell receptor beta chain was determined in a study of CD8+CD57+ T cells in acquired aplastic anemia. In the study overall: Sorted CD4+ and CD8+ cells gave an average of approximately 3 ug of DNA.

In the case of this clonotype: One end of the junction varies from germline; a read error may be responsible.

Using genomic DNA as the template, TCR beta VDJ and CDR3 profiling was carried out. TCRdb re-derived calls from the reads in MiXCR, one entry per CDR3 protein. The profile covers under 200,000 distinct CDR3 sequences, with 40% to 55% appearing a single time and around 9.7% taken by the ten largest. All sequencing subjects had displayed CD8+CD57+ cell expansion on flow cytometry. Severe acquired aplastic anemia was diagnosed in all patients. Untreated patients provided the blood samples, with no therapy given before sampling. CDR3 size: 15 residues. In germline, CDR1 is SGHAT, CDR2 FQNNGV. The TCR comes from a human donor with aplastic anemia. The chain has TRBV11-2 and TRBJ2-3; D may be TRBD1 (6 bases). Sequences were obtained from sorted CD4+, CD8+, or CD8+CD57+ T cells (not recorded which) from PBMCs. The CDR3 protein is CASSPDRISTGTQYF. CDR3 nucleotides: TGTGCAAGTTCACCGGACAGAATAAGCACAGGTACGCAGTATTTT.